This passage covers 5 T cell receptor beta chains from one sample sequenced in a study of shared clonotypes between healthy human individuals. Profiled with immunoSEQ multiplex PCR; TCRdb holds only in-frame clones, not every one. The data contain 1 million to 1.3 million clones, approximately 80% of them singletons. Sequenced: memory CD4+ T cells from PBMCs. As to subset: CD45RA-negative fraction. These receptors were taken from a man aged 18-30 years in good health. Some clones in this sample may be carry-over from other donors' samples.

This clone occurred once. The V call is TRBV28, the J call TRBJ2-4; 8 bases agree with TRBD1. This CDR3 has 13 residues. V dropped 4 bases and J dropped 9; count of bases not matched to a gene: 5. CDR1 is MDHEN, CDR2 SYDVKM, per germline. CDR3 residues: CASSSTGEAIQYF. Here the CDR3 DNA reads TGTGCCAGCAGTTCGACAGGGGAGGCCATTCAGTACTTC.

This chain links TRBV5-1 with TRBJ2-7; D unclear. Germline V CDR1 and CDR2: SGHRS, YFSETQ. The CDR3 sequence is 15 residues long. V was cut by 3 bases and J by 2 bases, with 15 bases left in between. The CDR3 nucleotides read TGCGCCAGCAGCTCGTGGACCTCGAACCCCTACGAGCAGTACTTC. This encodes CASSSWTSNPYEQYF.

This chain connects TRBV5-1 to TRBJ2-1; the D gene is possibly TRBD2 (7 bases). Germline V lookup: CDR1 SGHRS, CDR2 YFSETQ. The CDR3 is 16 amino acids. Trimming stripped 0 bases from V and 3 bases from J, with 13 bases between. In nucleotides, the CDR3 is TGCGCCAGCAGCTTGGCCGGGGGGCAAATCTACAATGAGCAGTTCTTC. This sequence encodes CASSLAGGQIYNEQFF.

The chain has TRBV5-1 and TRBJ2-3, with D uncertain. V lost 1 base, J lost 4 bases, and 4 bases lay in between. Germline V lookup: CDR1 SGHRS, CDR2 YFSETQ. The CDR3 consists of 12 residues. CDR3 in amino acids: CASSLFSDTQYF. The CDR3 coding sequence is TGCGCCAGCAGCTTGTTCTCAGATACGCAGTATTTT.

The gene calls are TRBV7-6 and TRBJ2-2; 13 bases are a match to TRBD2. Losses at the gene ends were 7 bases for V and 6 bases for J; bases not matched to a gene: 17. Looked up from germline, CDR1 is SGHVS and CDR2 is FNYEAQ. The CDR3 covers 19 residues. The CDR3, as DNA: TGTGCCAGCACCCGAAGACCGGGACTAGCGGGACAGGGGCCCGGGGAGCTGTTTTTT. It translates to CASTRRPGLAGQGPGELFF.